The 29 T cell receptor beta chains below come from one sample, sequenced in a study of identifying expanded T cells in peripheral blood. The method was immunoSEQ multiplex PCR; TCRdb's version includes in-frame clones alone and lacks a portion of them. The sample records some 78,000 clones, over 80% being singletons. The sequenced sample was blood. These receptors came from a person between 18 and 75 years old in good health.

There are a few counts of this clone. The chain joins TRBV25-1 to TRBJ2-1; D call uncertain. The CDR3 consists of 16 residues. Germline V gene data show CDR1 as MGHDK and CDR2 as SYGVNS. Trimming removed 3 bases at V and 0 bases at J, with 12 bases between. The CDR3 spells CASSEPDSDSYNEQFF. The CDR3 nucleotides are TGTGCCAGCAGTGAGCCTGACTCGGACTCCTACAATGAGCAGTTCTTC.

The chain combines TRBV7-2 with TRBJ2-7; 9 bases match TRBD2. V shed 1 base, J shed 2 bases, and the junction held 3 bases outside the gene matches. The CDR3 spans 15 residues. Germline V gives CDR1 SGHTA, CDR2 FQGNSA. The CDR3 here is CASSLETSGAYEQYF. The CDR3 DNA reads TGTGCCAGCAGCTTAGAGACTAGCGGTGCCTACGAGCAGTACTTC.

The rearrangement uses TRBV6-5 and TRBJ2-2; possibly TRBD2 for D (6 bases). The CDR3 has 15 amino acids. The ends were cut back, 7 bases at V and 6 bases at J, with 18 bases in the middle. Germline V CDR1 and CDR2: MNHEY, SVGAGI. In DNA, the CDR3 is TGTGCCAGCAAGGGCGGGACGGACTTGTCCGGGGAGCTGTTTTTT. Translating gives CASKGGTDLSGELFF.

This chain uses TRBV5-1 with TRBJ2-2, with 7 bases matching TRBD1. This CDR3 spans 15 amino acids. In germline, CDR1 is SGHRS, CDR2 YFSETQ. Trimming at V came to 0 bases and at J to 5 bases, leaving 4 bases not matched to a gene. CDR3 sequence (DNA): TGCGCCAGCAGCTTGGATTCAGGGGGTACCGGGGAGCTGTTTTTT. It specifies CASSLDSGGTGELFF. Supplemented by reference TRBV5-1 and TRBJ2-2, the full variable domain reads KAGVTQTPRYLIKTRGQQVTLSCSPISGHRSVSWYQQTPGQGLQFLFEYFSETQRNKGNFPGRFSGRQFSNSRSEMNVSTLELGDSALYLCASSLDSGGTGELFFGEGSRLTVL.

Details on this clone: Compared with germline, one end of the junction differs, possibly owing to a read error. The chain is built from TRBV29-1 and TRBJ1-1; D might be TRBD1 (6 bases). This CDR3 is built from 11 residues. CDR1 is SQVTM, CDR2 ANQGSEA, per germline. CDR3 amino acids: CSVDVRGSEHF. The CDR3 nucleotides are TGCAGCGTTGATGTGAGGGGGTCCGAACACTTT.

This clone has only a few counts. The CDR3 region has the DNA TGTGCCAGCAGTGGGCACAGGGCCAGTGGTGAAAAACTGTTTTTT. Translated: CASSGHRASGEKLFF. The chain joins TRBV2 to TRBJ1-4; tentative D call: TRBD1 (6 bases). Germline assignment: CDR1 SNHLY and CDR2 FYNNEI. The V end lost 4 bases, the J end lost 7 bases, and 16 bases lay between the germline ends. This CDR3 is 15 amino acids long. Combining the CDR3 with reference TRBV2 and TRBJ1-4 gives the whole variable domain EPEVTQTPSHQVTQMGQEVILRCVPISNHLYFYWYRQILGQKVEFLVSFYNNEISEKSEIFDDQFSVERPDGSNFTLKIRSTKLEDSAMYFCASSGHRASGEKLFFGSGTQLSVL.

This clone came up once. This chain links TRBV4-3 with TRBJ2-3; possibly TRBD2 for D (5 bases). V was shortened by 0 bases and J by 1 base, with 17 bases between the two germline ends. The CDR3 runs to 18 residues. In germline, CDR1 is LGHNA, CDR2 YSLEER. CDR3 region: CASSQDRGLAGRTDTQYF. CDR3 nucleotide sequence: TGCGCCAGCAGCCAAGATCGTGGGCTAGCTGGGCGCACAGATACGCAGTATTTT.

The chain combines TRBV5-4 with TRBJ2-1; D is unresolved. V lost 4 bases and J lost 6, with 17 bases in between. Germline V gene lookup returns CDR1 SGHNT and CDR2 YYREEE (reference sequence). The CDR3 is 15 residues long. The CDR3 here is CASSGRQANFNEQFF. CDR3 nucleotides: TGTGCCAGCAGCGGACGGCAGGCTAATTTCAATGAGCAGTTCTTC.

For this clone: Other DNA sequences within the sample encode an identical CDR3. The J gene is TRBJ1-1, the V gene TRBV5-6, with D uncertain. Looked up from germline, CDR1 is SGHDT and CDR2 is YYEEEE. V lost 1 base, J lost 5 bases, and 3 bases lay in between. The CDR3 extends over 11 amino acids. CDR3 in DNA: TGTGCCAGCAGCTTGAGGACTGAAGCTTTCTTT. As protein: CASSLRTEAFF. The full variable domain, its missing parts supplied by reference TRBV5-6 and TRBJ1-1, is DAGVTQSPTHLIKTRGQQVTLRCSPKSGHDTVSWYQQALGQGPQFIFQYYEEEERQRGNFPDRFSGHQFPNYSSELNVNALLLGDSALYLCASSLRTEAFFGQGTRLTVV.

The chain recombines TRBV20-1 with TRBJ1-2, with D possibly TRBD1 on 5 matching bases. The CDR3 runs 11 residues. Germline CDR1 and CDR2: DFQATT and SNEGSKA (reference sequence). V lost 7 bases and J lost 6, with 12 bases in between. CDR3 DNA sequence: TGCAGTGGCTGGGACGCAGATGGCTACACCTTC. Translating gives CSGWDADGYTF.

The rearrangement uses TRBV6-5 and TRBJ2-1; 7 bases line up with TRBD2. This CDR3 has 15 residues. Germline CDR1 is MNHEY and CDR2 is SVGAGI. With 0 bases clipped from V and 6 bases from J, the junction kept 5 bases outside the gene matches. Here the CDR3 reads CASSYSAGVGNEQFF. CDR3 bases: TGTGCCAGCAGTTACTCCGCGGGAGTGGGCAATGAGCAGTTCTTC.

The gene calls are TRBV7-2 and TRBJ2-7; 10 nucleotides align to TRBD1. Germline CDR1 and CDR2: SGHTA and FQGNSA. The CDR3 spans 15 residues. With V trimmed by 3 bases and J by 6 bases, 8 bases remained unmatched. The DNA for the CDR3 is TGTGCCAGCAGCTTTAGACAGGGGGCTCCCCTCGAGCAGTACTTC. Protein: CASSFRQGAPLEQYF.

This chain uses TRBV4-2 with TRBJ2-3, with TRBD2 matching 14 bases. Germline CDR1 is LGHNA and CDR2 is YNFKEQ. The CDR3 length is 19 residues. Germline trimming cut 4 bases from V and 1 base from J; bases unmatched to any gene: 10. Written as DNA, the CDR3 is TGTGCCAGCAGCCTGGATGGGACTAGCGGGAGCTCTGGCACAGATACGCAGTATTTT. Its protein is CASSLDGTSGSSGTDTQYF.

The chain links TRBV9 to TRBJ2-7; 8 positions agree with TRBD2. The CDR3 sequence is 15 residues long. Trimming removed 4 bases from V and 1 base from J; junction bases left unmatched: 7. CDR1 SGDLS and CDR2 YYNGEE come from the germline V gene. The CDR3, as DNA: TGTGCCAGCAGCCCCGGACTAGCTCTATCCTACGAGCAGTACTTC. Amino acid sequence: CASSPGLALSYEQYF.

V and J are TRBV29-1 and TRBJ2-1; weak D call: TRBD1 (6 bases). Trimming cost V 7 bases and J 0 bases, with 16 bases left between them. The CDR3 has 15 residues. The germline gives CDR1 SQVTM, CDR2 ANQGSEA. Here the CDR3 reads CSAYRARSSYNEQFF. Here the CDR3 DNA reads TGCAGCGCCTACAGGGCTAGGAGCTCCTACAATGAGCAGTTCTTC.

The chain recombines TRBV9 with TRBJ1-4; no reliable D call. Germline V gene lookup returns CDR1 SGDLS and CDR2 YYNGEE. The CDR3 spans 15 residues. Trimming removed 0 bases at V and 7 bases at J, with 13 bases between. The CDR3 DNA reads as TGTGCCAGCAGCGTAGGTCAGGAAGCGAGTGAAAAACTGTTTTTT. Protein: CASSVGQEASEKLFF.

The V gene is TRBV27, the J gene TRBJ2-5, with 7 bases fitting TRBD1. Germline lookup yields CDR1 MNHEY and CDR2 SMNVEV (reference sequence). CDR3 length: 14 amino acids. J lost 2 bases, V lost 7 bases, and 7 bases had no gene match. Here the CDR3 DNA reads TGTGCCAGCATTCTTGGGACAGATCAAGAGACCCAGTACTTC. This sequence encodes CASILGTDQETQYF.

J is TRBJ2-7 and V is TRBV30; TRBD1 might be the D (6 bases). Germline CDR1 GTSNPN, CDR2 SVGIG (reference sequence). The V and J ends lost 5 bases and 1 base respectively, with 9 bases between them. This CDR3 has 12 amino acids. CDR3 protein: CAWADSSYEQYF. The CDR3 nucleotides read TGTGCCTGGGCGGACAGTTCCTACGAGCAGTACTTC.

This clone has only a few counts. V is TRBV28 and J is TRBJ2-7; 7 bases are shared with TRBD1. The CDR3 is 14 amino acids. Unmatched junction bases numbered 3, after V lost 2 bases and J lost 2 bases. Germline CDR1 MDHEN, CDR2 SYDVKM. CDR3 loop: CASSLGTEPYEQYF. The CDR3 region has the DNA TGTGCCAGCAGTTTAGGGACAGAACCCTACGAGCAGTACTTC. The full variable domain, completed using reference TRBV28 and TRBJ2-7, is DVKVTQSSRYLVKRTGEKVFLECVQDMDHENMFWYRQDPGLGLRLIYFSYDVKMKEKGDIPEGYSVSREKKERFSLILESASTNQTSMYLCASSLGTEPYEQYFGPGTRLTVT.

The chain is built from TRBV6-1 and TRBJ2-7, with TRBD1 identical over 7 bases. V trimming: 9 bases; J trimming: 6 bases; junction bases outside the gene matches: 14. This CDR3 is 14 amino acids long. The germline gives CDR1 MNHNS, CDR2 SASEGT. CDR3 loop: CASHSDGQVLEQYF. The DNA of the CDR3 is TGTGCCAGTCACTCCGACGGACAGGTCCTCGAGCAGTACTTC.

The genes are TRBV5-4 and TRBJ1-4, with a weak D call TRBD1 (6 bases). This CDR3 is built from 15 residues. Germline lookup yields CDR1 SGHNT and CDR2 YYREEE (reference sequence). Trimming left V 2 bases short and J 6 bases short, with 14 bases between. The CDR3 DNA is TGTGCCAGCAGCTTACCGGGACATGGAGATGAAAAACTGTTTTTT. Protein product: CASSLPGHGDEKLFF.

J is TRBJ2-7 and V is TRBV30, with D unclear. V was clipped by 3 bases and J by 2 bases, with 17 bases between them. The CDR3 covers 15 residues. Germline V gene lookup returns CDR1 GTSNPN and CDR2 SVGIG (reference sequence). The CDR3, as DNA: TGTGCCTGGAGCCAGACTCCCACTCGGCCCTACGAGCAGTACTTC. Encoded protein: CAWSQTPTRPYEQYF.

This chain joins TRBV7-3 and TRBJ1-3; a possible D gene is TRBD1 (5 bases). Trimming removed 4 bases from V and 0 bases from J, with 10 bases in between. Germline values: CDR1 SGHTA, CDR2 FQGTGA. CDR3 length: 15 amino acids. The chain's CDR3 is CASSSTVFSGNTIYF. The DNA for the CDR3 is TGTGCCAGCAGCTCGACAGTTTTCTCTGGAAACACCATATATTTT.

On this clone itself: The identical CDR3 is also encoded by other nucleotide sequences in the sample. The chain couples TRBV19 to TRBJ1-5; tentative D call: TRBD1 (5 bases). V lost 3 bases, J lost 6 bases, and 12 bases lay in between. Germline CDR1 is LNHDA and CDR2 is SQIVND (reference sequence). The CDR3 runs 14 residues. In nucleotides, the CDR3 is TGTGCCAGTAGTATGGGGCAGGGAGGTCAGCCCCAGCATTTT. Its protein product is CASSMGQGGQPQHF.

This rearrangement joins TRBV5-8 to TRBJ1-4; D remains ambiguous. CDR3 length equals 14 residues. Germline assignment: CDR1 SGHTS and CDR2 YDEGEE. V lost 2 bases to trimming and J lost 4 bases, with 9 bases between them. Here the CDR3 reads CASSLSGLNEKLFF. CDR3 DNA: TGTGCCAGCAGCTTATCCGGGCTTAATGAAAAACTGTTTTTT.

The chain joins TRBV6-6 to TRBJ1-3; 7 bases line up with TRBD1. Trimming cost V 7 bases and J 4 bases; bases outside gene matches: 10. This CDR3 has 15 amino acids. The V gene's germline CDR1 is MNHNY and CDR2 SVGAGI (reference sequence). This CDR3 is CASTITGDRGNTIYF. CDR3 in DNA: TGTGCCAGCACAATAACCGGGGACAGAGGAAACACCATATATTTT.

This rearrangement joins TRBV7-9 to TRBJ2-7, with TRBD2 matching 7 bases. Germline CDR1 SEHNR, CDR2 FQNEAQ (reference sequence). The CDR3 totals 16 residues. V lost 2 bases and J lost 3; bases outside the gene matches: 10. This chain's CDR3 is CASSLNSAGLNYEQYF. The CDR3 nucleotides read TGTGCCAGCAGCTTAAACTCAGCGGGACTAAACTACGAGCAGTACTTC. The whole variable domain, remainder taken from reference TRBV7-9 and TRBJ2-7, is DTGVSQNPRHKITKRGQNVTFRCDPISEHNRLYWYRQTLGQGPEFLTYFQNEAQLEKSRLLSDRFSAERPKGSFSTLEIQRTEQGDSAMYLCASSLNSAGLNYEQYFGPGTRLTVT.

V usage is TRBV30 and J usage is TRBJ1-4, with D possibly TRBD1 on 6 matching bases. From germline, CDR1 is GTSNPN and CDR2 SVGIG (reference sequence). This CDR3 contains 16 residues. V gave up 3 bases and J gave up 0 bases, with 14 bases separating them. CDR3 coding DNA: TGTGCCTGGAGCACACAGGGAGGATCAACTAATGAAAAACTGTTTTTT. Protein: CAWSTQGGSTNEKLFF.

The V call is TRBV7-9, the J call TRBJ2-3; D unclear. The germline CDR1 and CDR2 sequences are SEHNR and FQNEAQ (reference sequence). With 4 bases removed from V and 0 bases from J, the gap between germline ends came to 11 bases. The CDR3 is 15 residues long. The CDR3 sequence: CASSSWTVSTDTQYF. The CDR3 region has the DNA TGTGCCAGCAGCTCATGGACGGTGAGCACAGATACGCAGTATTTT.